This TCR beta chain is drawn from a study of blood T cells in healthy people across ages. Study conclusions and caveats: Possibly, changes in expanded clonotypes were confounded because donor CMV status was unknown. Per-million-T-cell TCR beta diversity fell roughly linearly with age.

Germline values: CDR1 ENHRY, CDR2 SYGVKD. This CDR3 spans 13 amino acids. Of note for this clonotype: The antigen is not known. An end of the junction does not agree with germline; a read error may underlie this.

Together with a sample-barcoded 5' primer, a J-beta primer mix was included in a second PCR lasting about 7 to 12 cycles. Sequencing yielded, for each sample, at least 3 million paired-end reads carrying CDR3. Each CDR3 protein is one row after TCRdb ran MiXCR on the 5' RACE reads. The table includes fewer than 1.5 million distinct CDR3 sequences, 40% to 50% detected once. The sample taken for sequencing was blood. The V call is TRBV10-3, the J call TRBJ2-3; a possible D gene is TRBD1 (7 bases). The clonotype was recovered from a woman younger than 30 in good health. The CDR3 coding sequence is TGTGCCATCAGTGTCGCGGGGACAGATGCGCAGTATTTT. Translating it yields CAISVAGTDAQYF.